This record looks at one T cell receptor beta chain sequence and its context. Trimming took off 4 bases at V and 4 bases at J, with 13 bases between the two ends. There are 14 residues in the CDR3. Looked up from germline, CDR1 is MDHEN and CDR2 is SYDVKM. This record comes from a study of blood T cell repertoires in COVID-19. About the study: PBMCs, B-cell-depleted T cells, or T cells provided the cDNA or gDNA that made up the material.

In the authors' methods: From reference gene primer amplification, estimates of nucleated cell counts were derived. Clones were sequenced by immunoSEQ multiplex PCR, and TCRdb holds only the in-frame ones, with some missing. Clone size and V and J calls were adopted from that table, with D and trimming inferred from the DNA. The sample holds some 97,000 clones, around nine tenths seen once. V gene TRBV28 combines with J gene TRBJ1-2, with a tentative D call TRBD1 (5 bases). The sequencing sample was made of peripheral blood. The sequence came from a man between 65 and 85 years old with acute or convalescent COVID-19. CDR3 nucleotides: TGTGCCAGCAGTTCCGTCGACAGACTCTATGGCTACACCTTC. This translates into CASSSVDRLYGYTF.